This T cell receptor beta chain was sequenced during a study of T cells after posttransplantation cyclophosphamide. The study, taken as a whole, reports: Blood and skin or GI T cell repertoires showed limited TRB overlap. Later post-transplant blood repertoires were often dominated by donor CD8+ memory clones.

Data came from immunoSEQ multiplex PCR; TCRdb stores just in-frame clones and leaves some out. The sample includes 25,000 to 40,000 clones, 91% seen only once; the top ten take 0.1%. On this clone itself: Its antigen is unidentified.

The ends were cut back, 4 bases at V and 4 bases at J, with 10 bases in the middle. The CDR3 contains 13 residues. Germline assignment: CDR1 SNHLY and CDR2 FYNNEI. Cells defined as naive were viable CD3+CD4+ or CD3+CD8+ and CCR7+CD45RA+CD45RO-CD95-CD27+CD28+. The sequence was collected from a man aged 25-40 years in good health and a related stem cell transplant donor. This chain connects TRBV2 to TRBJ1-2, with no clear D. Sequenced sample: naive CD4+ T cells sorted from blood. CDR3 amino acids: CASSAGGFYGYTF. The CDR3 region has the DNA TGTGCCAGCAGTGCGGGCGGGTTCTATGGCTACACCTTC. Full variable domain (outside the CDR3, taken from reference TRBV2 and TRBJ1-2): EPEVTQTPSHQVTQMGQEVILRCVPISNHLYFYWYRQILGQKVEFLVSFYNNEISEKSEIFDDQFSVERPDGSNFTLKIRSTKLEDSAMYFCASSAGGFYGYTFGSGTRLTVV.